This T cell receptor (beta chain) emerged from a study of regulatory T cells in long-lasting Graves disease. According to the study, TCR beta libraries were built with iRepertoire HTBI primers and CDR3-region Arm-PCR. TCRdb ran MiXCR on the multiplex PCR reads and lists one entry per CDR3 protein. The table includes a few hundred thousand distinct CDR3 sequences, approximately 13% detected once. This CDR3 comprises 16 residues. Germline values: CDR1 MNHEY, CDR2 SVGEGT. Between the trimmed V and J ends, which lost 2 bases and 0 bases, there was a span of 14 bases. There are a few counts of this clonotype. Time point: newly diagnosed GD, antithyroid drugs for less than 3 months. Construction of the TCR library relied on RNA isolated from PBMCs. The same sample was also studied in work on T cells in Graves' hyperthyroidism and ophthalmopathy. That paper states: The study left out patients who had uncontrolled infection, other autoimmune disease, pregnancy or lactation. Most clonotypes that expanded in the thyroid above 0.001 also showed up in blood.

The sample here was peripheral blood mononuclear cells (PBMCs), taken at new diagnosis, from a patient treated with antithyroid drugs. This TCR was recovered from a man younger than 45 with Graves disease. This sequence joins TRBV6-2 or TRBV6-3 and TRBJ2-7, with D perhaps being TRBD1 or TRBD2 (6 bases each). The CDR3 loop is CASSYVGGGSSYEQYF. The CDR3 DNA reads TGTGCCAGCAGTTACGTGGGGGGCGGGTCCTCCTACGAGCAGTACTTC.